These 14 T cell receptor beta chains came from one sample sequenced in a study of cytomegalovirus exposure and HLA in healthy donors. Clones were read by immunoSEQ multiplex PCR, and TCRdb kept only the in-frame ones, dropping some. Found here are under 65,000 clones, about nine tenths of them singletons; the top ten hold roughly 8.4%. Sequencing used PBMCs. The receptors originated from a woman between 18 and 29 years old in good health and CMV-seropositive.

The rearrangement uses TRBV11-1 and TRBJ2-7, with D maybe TRBD1 (6 bases). The germline CDR1 and CDR2 sequences are SGHAT and FQDESV (reference sequence). The ends were cut back, 0 bases at V and 3 bases at J, with 12 bases in the middle. CDR3 size: 15 residues. CDR3 region: CASSLAKGQLYEQYF. For the CDR3, the DNA is TGTGCCAGCAGCTTAGCGAAGGGACAACTCTACGAGCAGTACTTC.

This clone was recorded once. The chain recombines TRBV4-3 with TRBJ1-3, with D unclear. In germline, CDR1 is LGHNA, CDR2 YSLEER. This CDR3 has 19 amino acids. The V end was cut by 2 bases, the J end by 0 bases, with 20 bases between. CDR3 in DNA: TGCGCCAGCAGCCAATATTACGCGCAGGCAGAAACCTCTGGAAACACCATATATTTT. Encoded protein: CASSQYYAQAETSGNTIYF.

The chain uses TRBV14 and TRBJ1-2, with 11 bases that match TRBD1. With 6 bases clipped from V and 8 bases from J, the junction kept 11 bases outside the gene matches. CDR3 size: 15 residues. Germline V CDR1 and CDR2: SGHDN, FVKESK. CDR3 nucleotides: TGTGCCAGCAGACCACTCGGGACAGGGGGTTTCGGCTACACCTTC. Amino acids: CASRPLGTGGFGYTF.

The V call is TRBV30, the J call TRBJ1-5; no clear D. The ends were cut back, 0 bases at V and 3 bases at J, with 9 bases in the middle. The CDR3 is made up of 14 amino acids. Germline V CDR1 and CDR2: GTSNPN, SVGIG (reference sequence). The CDR3 reads CAWSVYSFNQPQHF. Here the CDR3 DNA reads TGTGCCTGGAGTGTCTACAGCTTCAATCAGCCCCAGCATTTT.

The chain combines TRBV5-5 with TRBJ1-6; D gene unclear. The CDR3 has 16 amino acids. The germline V gene has CDR1 SGHKS and CDR2 YYEKEE (reference sequence). Trimming took off 4 bases at V and 5 bases at J, with 16 bases between the two ends. The CDR3 DNA reads as TGTGCCAGCAGCCTCGCGAGACTGAAAAATAATTCACCCCTCCACTTT. Translating gives CASSLARLKNNSPLHF.

This chain links TRBV4-1 with TRBJ2-5; no firm D call. Germline CDR1 MGHRA, CDR2 YSYEKL. The V and J ends lost 0 bases and 5 bases respectively, with 7 bases between them. This CDR3 region has 13 residues. CDR3 sequence (DNA): TGCGCCAGCAGCCAAGACAGATCCGAGACCCAGTACTTC. The encoded protein is CASSQDRSETQYF.

The rearrangement uses TRBV5-1 and TRBJ2-5; 7 positions agree with TRBD2. V gave up 4 bases and J gave up 2 bases; unmatched junction bases: 5. CDR3 size: 14 residues. The germline CDR1 and CDR2 sequences are SGHRS and YFSETQ. CDR3 nucleotide sequence: TGCGCCAGCAGCAGCCGGGGGGTTCAAGAGACCCAGTACTTC. Protein: CASSSRGVQETQYF.

V and J are TRBV28 and TRBJ2-5, with 9 bases identical to TRBD1. CDR1 is MDHEN, CDR2 SYDVKM, per germline. The CDR3 sequence is 15 residues long. The CDR3 loop reads CATNAPGQGKKTQYF. The CDR3 coding sequence is TGTGCTACAAATGCCCCGGGACAGGGTAAAAAGACCCAGTACTTC.

The chain recombines TRBV5-1 with TRBJ2-5, with a weak D call TRBD2 (7 bases). The CDR3 has 14 amino acids. V gave up 4 bases and J gave up 5 bases, with 15 bases separating them. CDR1 SGHRS and CDR2 YFSETQ come from the germline V gene. CDR3 nucleotide sequence: TGCGCCAGCAGCCCCCTAAGGGGGGGGGAGACCCAGTACTTC. As protein: CASSPLRGGETQYF.

V gene TRBV5-1 combines with J gene TRBJ2-2; TRBD1 aligns across 7 bases. Germline V gives CDR1 SGHRS, CDR2 YFSETQ. This CDR3 spans 17 amino acids. The V segment lost 7 bases and the J segment 0 bases; nucleotides outside the gene matches: 12. CDR3 sequence reads: CASLPGQIIANTGELFF. The CDR3 coding sequence is TGCGCCAGCCTACCGGGACAGATCATCGCGAACACCGGGGAGCTGTTTTTT.

J is TRBJ1-2 and V is TRBV6-5; D may be TRBD1 (6 bases). CDR3 length: 15 residues. Trimming removed 9 bases at V and 5 bases at J, with 22 bases between. The germline CDR1 and CDR2 sequences are MNHEY and SVGAGI. The CDR3 DNA reads TGTGCCAGTACCCCGGGGGGACACGGGATTTATGGCTACACCTTC. Encoded protein: CASTPGGHGIYGYTF.

The genes are TRBV7-3 and TRBJ2-6, with D possibly TRBD2 on 6 matching bases. The V end lost 4 bases, the J end lost 2 bases, and 12 bases lay between the germline ends. The CDR3 contains 16 residues. Germline V gene lookup returns CDR1 SGHTA and CDR2 FQGTGA. Here the CDR3 reads CASSSAGGTGANVLTF. CDR3 bases: TGTGCCAGCAGCTCCGCCGGGGGAACTGGGGCCAACGTCCTGACTTTC.

This rearrangement joins TRBV7-8 to TRBJ1-4, with TRBD1 as a possible D gene (6 bases). CDR1 and CDR2 (germline): SGHVS, FQNEAQ. Trimming took 8 bases from V and 7 from J, leaving 11 bases between them. The CDR3 has 12 amino acids. The CDR3 loop is CASGGGGEKLFF. The CDR3 DNA reads TGTGCCAGCGGGGGCGGTGGTGAAAAACTGTTTTTT.

The chain has TRBV11-3 and TRBJ2-1; TRBD1 agrees at 7 bases. Germline CDR1 reads SGHNT; CDR2 reads YENEEA. The V segment lost 0 bases and the J segment 6 bases; nucleotides outside the gene matches: 5. The CDR3 runs 15 residues. The CDR3 bases are TGTGCCAGCAGCTTAGATTATAGACAGGGCAATGAGCAGTTCTTC. Its translation: CASSLDYRQGNEQFF.